This TCR beta chain was obtained from a study of blood T cell repertoires in COVID-19. Trimming took 0 bases from V and 3 from J; bases not matched to a gene: 6. From germline, CDR1 is LGHDT and CDR2 YNNKEL (reference sequence). The CDR3 totals 16 residues. Clones were sequenced by immunoSEQ multiplex PCR, and TCRdb holds only the in-frame ones, with some missing. This table holds 150,000 to 200,000 clones, about four fifths found once. The J gene is TRBJ2-5, the V gene TRBV3-1 (or the pseudogene TRBV3-2), with 8 bases that match TRBD1. This clonotype was obtained from a woman aged 40-49 years with COVID-19, enrolled during active disease. Sequenced input: peripheral blood. As DNA, the CDR3 is TGTGCCAGCAGCCAAGAAGGCCGGACAGGGAAAGAGACCCAGTACTTC. This encodes CASSQEGRTGKETQYF.